This T cell receptor beta chain was identified during a study of shared clonotypes between healthy human individuals (dated by TCRdb to the early 2020s). The study in broad terms: The cohort comprised a couple of women and a few men aged 18 to 49 years. For each donor, CD4 naive and CD4 memory were each run on three plates, CD8 naive on two plates, and CD8 memory on one plate. To estimate repertoire size and how much clonotypes are shared between individuals, the study performed deep sequencing of blood TCR repertoires from 4 to 6 healthy adults. Libraries were prepared and TCR repertoires were sequenced by different laboratories using diverse techniques, in order to increase sequencing depth and limit assay-specific biases. Per donor, leukapheresis produced somewhere between about 0.94 and 9 billion PBMCs. The study at large found these results: Across a few donors, roughly 5.1% of naive CD4, around 3.3% of naive CD8, approximately 2.5% of memory CD4, and over 0.35% of memory CD8 clonotypes were shared. Clonotypes shared by all four sorted-subset donors showed higher generation probabilities than non-shared clonotypes. The genetic and exposure-history diversity represented was limited by the small number of donors. Rarefaction of sorted-subset datasets indicated incomplete sequencing despite the large sequencing depth. Based on pairwise subsampling, the degree of clonotype sharing among donors was expected to be affected by sequencing depth. Naive subsets generally had larger estimated clonotype richness than memory subsets did. Sampling was restricted to blood, and TCR repertoires in tissue are likely to differ from TCR repertoires in blood.

TCR CDR3 regions were amplified from genomic DNA by multiplex PCR using the deep immunoSEQ assay. Extracted genomic DNA from each cell subset was distributed evenly across all wells of several immunoSEQ 96-well plates, and each plate was treated as a replicate. Each replicate PCR for sorted subsets received roughly 0.2 ug genomic DNA, equal to about 30,000 T cell genomes. The purified libraries were quantified using a Qubit 3.0 fluorometer, sized with a Bioanalyzer 2100, and then quantified again using the KAPA Library Quantification kit. Every immunoSEQ 96-well plate was sequenced on a dedicated single-read 150-cycle Illumina NextSeq 550 flow cell. The study's processing was this. Because only junctional sequences without quality scores were contained in the immunoSEQ output, filtering matching that applied to full-length reads could not be performed. Sequences were annotated with PyIR, a Python wrapper for IgBLAST v1.9, using IMGT germline references to assign V/J genes and CDR3. Reads with weak V/J assignments (E-value above 1e-6), missing CDR3, stop codons, out-of-frame junctions, or ambiguous translated residues were removed. V3J clonotypes were defined as sequences sharing the same inferred V gene, J gene, and CDR3 amino acid sequence. To compute the percentage overlap between repertoires, the number of shared unique clonotypes was divided by the size of the smaller repertoire. RTK rarefaction, the Chao1 estimator, and Recon v2.1 estimates of unobserved clonotypes were used to assess repertoire richness. Generation probabilities were computed with OLGA for all TCRbeta clonotypes obtained by the gDNA method from several donors. This immuneACCESS table, as held by TCRdb, lists in-frame sequences with V and J called but not all clones. Of the missing ones, under half trace to an unresolved V gene in checked studies; the others have no known cause. V and J calls and clone size are as listed in that table; D and trimming were resolved from the DNA. The sample data list a few million clones, and 80% to 95% of these were observed just once. The ten largest clones add up to about 0.41% of the sample.

Healthy HIV-negative adults with no recently reported acute infections or vaccinations were included as donors. Every donor was a Caucasian adult residing in Nashville, Tennessee, USA. CD4+ T cells were enriched by magnetic negative selection; naive cells were then positively selected on CD45RA, and the negative fraction formed the memory subset. Blood was collected by leukapheresis, and PBMCs were isolated by Ficoll-Histopaque density gradient centrifugation and then cryopreserved in liquid nitrogen vapor phase. Analytical flow cytometry was used to check the purity and quantity of every magnetically sorted T cell population. Genomic DNA was isolated from every sorted fraction and measured by UV absorbance on a Nanodrop 2000c. To note about this clone: It has no known antigen specificity. Base qualities are not recorded, but no much larger clone differs from it by a single base. Other DNA sequences in this sample translate to the same CDR3.

The sequenced sample was naive CD4+ T cells from PBMCs. What the cell subset or site label conveys for this sample: CD45RA+ positively selected. This receptor was obtained from a man aged 18 to 35 in good health. Some clones in this sample may be carry-over from other donors' samples.

The CDR3 protein: CASSLEGSRYNEQFF. The nucleotide sequence is given as TGCGCCAGCAGCTTGGAAGGGAGCCGCTACAATGAGCAGTTCTTC. The chain links TRBV5-1 with TRBJ2-1; TRBD2 is perhaps the D gene, given 5 matching bases. CDR3 length: 15 amino acids, cysteine to phenylalanine. Only the CDR3 part of the read is kept: 45 bases, read in frame from the first base. The germline V gene specifies SGHRS as CDR1 and YFSETQ as CDR2. Trimming removed 0 bases from V and 3 bases from J, leaving 10 bases between the germline ends.